Below are 32 T cell receptor beta chains sequenced from a single sample in a study of T cells in Graves' hyperthyroidism and ophthalmopathy. Amplification yielded TCR beta CDR3 regions, with RNA transcripts as the source. Using the HTBI primer set, a first-round RT-PCR was run on the TCR CDR3. Each CDR3 protein is one row after TCRdb ran MiXCR on the multiplex PCR reads. The table lists about 380,000 distinct CDR3 sequences, about 13% of them singletons. The sequenced material came from blood. These receptors all stem from a man under 40 with Graves' hyperthyroidism that later progressed to Graves' ophthalmopathy.

V and J are TRBV6-9 and TRBJ1-1, with a weak D call TRBD1 (6 bases). The CDR3 covers 15 residues. V dropped 3 bases and J dropped 5 bases, with 16 bases sitting between them. Germline V gives CDR1 MNHGY, CDR2 SVAAGI. This CDR3 reads CASSYLEQGRTEAFF. CDR3 nucleotides: TGTGCCAGCAGTTACCTAGAACAGGGTCGGACTGAAGCTTTCTTT.

In its sample, this clonotype was seen a few times. The chain links TRBV5-1 to TRBJ2-1, with 11 bases aligning to TRBD1. CDR1 is SGHRS, CDR2 YFSETQ, per germline. This CDR3 comprises 15 residues. The V and J ends lost 2 bases and 6 bases, in that order; junction bases with no gene match: 4. The CDR3 sequence: CASSFRDRGANEQFF. CDR3 DNA sequence: TGCGCCAGCAGCTTCCGGGACAGGGGGGCCAATGAGCAGTTCTTC.

Ten or more counts support this clonotype. This chain uses TRBV27 with TRBJ2-7, with 7 positions matching TRBD1. The junction had 5 bases not matched to a gene; V was cut back by 5 bases and J by 4 bases. The CDR3 is 13 amino acids. In germline, CDR1 is MNHEY, CDR2 SMNVEV (reference sequence). The CDR3 reads CASSPLTGYEQYF. DNA for the CDR3: TGTGCCAGCAGTCCCCTGACAGGGTACGAGCAGTACTTC.

The V gene is TRBV10-3, the J gene TRBJ1-2; D remains unclear. Per the germline V gene, CDR1 is ENHRY and CDR2 is SYGVKD. CDR3 length: 10 amino acids. Trimming cost V 6 bases and J 6 bases, with 5 bases left between them. CDR3 sequence reads: CAIRGDGYTF. CDR3 nucleotides: TGTGCCATCAGGGGTGATGGCTACACCTTC.

This clonotype was seen repeatedly, ten times or more. This chain joins TRBV5-6 and TRBJ2-7; 8 bases are shared with TRBD1. J was trimmed by 7 bases and V by 1 base; bases with no gene match: 1. The CDR3 contains 12 residues. Germline-derived CDR1 and CDR2 are SGHDT and YYEEEE. The CDR3, as DNA: TGTGCCAGCAGCTTGTGGACAGGGGAGCAGTACTTC. Its protein is CASSLWTGEQYF.

This clonotype was seen ten or more times. This chain connects TRBV10-3 to TRBJ1-1; TRBD1 matches 9 bases. Germline trimming cut 0 bases from V and 11 bases from J; bases unmatched to any gene: 7. This CDR3 is built from 14 residues. Germline values: CDR1 ENHRY, CDR2 SYGVKD. CDR3 DNA sequence: TGTGCCATCAGTGAGTCGACAGGGGGAACGGGGGCTTTCTTT. It yields the protein CAISESTGGTGAFF.

This clonotype has a count of ten or more. J is TRBJ2-1 and V is TRBV5-1; D possibly corresponds to TRBD2 (5 bases). This CDR3 is built from 14 residues. Trimming pared 4 bases from V and 2 bases from J, leaving 10 bases between. Germline V gene sequence: CDR1 SGHRS, CDR2 YFSETQ. Written as DNA, the CDR3 is TGCGCCAGCAGCGAGGGAGTACCCTACAATGAGCAGTTCTTC. Amino acids: CASSEGVPYNEQFF.

The chain combines TRBV12-5 with TRBJ2-3; no clear D gene. The V end was cut by 1 base, the J end by 6 bases, with 17 bases between. The CDR3 consists of 16 residues. Germline V lookup: CDR1 LGHNT, CDR2 FRNRAP. The CDR3, as DNA: TGTGCTAGTGGTTTGGGGGCTACCTGGGATTTTGATACGCAGTATTTT. Translated, it gives CASGLGATWDFDTQYF.

V and J are TRBV4-1 and TRBJ2-1; 7 bases align to TRBD2. Germline V gene sequence: CDR1 MGHRA, CDR2 YSYEKL. With 4 bases clipped from V and 2 bases from J, the junction kept 5 bases outside the gene matches. The CDR3 length is 15 residues. The DNA for the CDR3 is TGCGCCAGCAGCCCCCAAAGCGGGGCCTACAATGAGCAGTTCTTC. Translation gives CASSPQSGAYNEQFF.

The gene calls are TRBV30 and TRBJ2-4, with D perhaps TRBD1 (6 bases). CDR1 and CDR2 from the germline V gene are GTSNPN and SVGIG (reference sequence). The CDR3 is made up of 13 amino acids. V lost 5 bases and J 7 bases, leaving 15 bases between the germline ends. The CDR3 DNA sequence: TGTGCCTGGGATACCACAGGGAGCAACATTCAGTACTTC. Translation: CAWDTTGSNIQYF.

In the case of this clonotype: A much larger clone is a single base away; this may be a read error. No conserved phenylalanine or tryptophan is present at the end of the CDR3, so a read error is the likely explanation. The V call is TRBV7-2, the J call TRBJ2-2; TRBD1 matches 10 bases. J was trimmed by 4 bases and V by 5 bases; bases with no gene match: 7. The CDR3 spans 16 residues. Germline CDR1 is SGHTA and CDR2 is FQGNSA. Here the CDR3 DNA reads TGTGCCAGCAGCCCCGGGACAGGGGCGCTCACCGGGGAGCTGTTTTCT. It codes for CASSPGTGALTGELFS.

The gene calls are TRBV20-1 and TRBJ1-5; TRBD1 aligns across 7 bases. The CDR3 has 14 amino acids. The ends lost 6 bases at V and 9 bases at J; junction bases unmatched: 14. Germline lookup yields CDR1 DFQATT and CDR2 SNEGSKA (reference sequence). The CDR3 DNA reads as TGCAGTGCAACCTCGACAGGGCCCGGGGGGCCCCAGCATTTT. Its translation is CSATSTGPGGPQHF.

This clonotype was found once. The V call is TRBV4-1, the J call TRBJ1-6; the D is unclear. V was shortened by 0 bases and J by 6 bases, with 9 bases between the two germline ends. Germline V gene sequence: CDR1 MGHRA, CDR2 YSYEKL. The CDR3 loop spans 15 amino acids. Here the CDR3 reads CASSQEGRRNSPLHF. CDR3 sequence (DNA): TGCGCCAGCAGCCAAGAAGGGAGACGTAATTCACCCCTCCACTTT.

This clonotype was counted at least ten times. The V and J genes are TRBV7-2 and TRBJ2-1, with 11 bases aligning to TRBD2. With V trimmed by 4 bases and J by 4 bases, 6 bases remained unmatched. Germline V gene sequence: CDR1 SGHTA, CDR2 FQGNSA. The CDR3 totals 16 residues. This chain's CDR3 is CASSSFSGGAYNEQFF. DNA for the CDR3: TGTGCCAGCAGCTCCTTTAGCGGGGGGGCATACAATGAGCAGTTCTTC.

This clonotype has ten or more counts. The CDR3 loop is CASGRTGTENTEAFF. The CDR3, as DNA: TGTGCCAGCGGCCGGACCGGGACGGAAAACACTGAAGCTTTCTTT. The chain combines TRBV28 with TRBJ1-1; D possibly corresponds to TRBD1 (5 bases). CDR3 length: 15 residues. Trimming cost V 8 bases and J 2 bases, with 18 bases left between them. Germline assignment: CDR1 MDHEN and CDR2 SYDVKM.

This clonotype was seen at least ten times. The chain links TRBV7-3 to TRBJ2-1; 8 nucleotides line up with TRBD2. The CDR3 loop spans 15 amino acids. Germline CDR1 SGHTA, CDR2 FQGTGA. The V segment lost 2 bases and the J segment 6 bases; nucleotides outside the gene matches: 6. The CDR3 DNA follows: TGTGCCAGCAGCTTAGCCGGGAGGGGCCTCAATGAGCAGTTCTTC. Translation gives CASSLAGRGLNEQFF.

This clonotype appeared a few times. The rearrangement joins TRBV6-5 to TRBJ1-2; D gene ambiguous. CDR3 length: 15 residues. Trimming left V 3 bases short and J 2 bases short, with 13 bases between. Germline assignment: CDR1 MNHEY and CDR2 SVGAGI. CDR3: CASSYLFDGNYGYTF. The CDR3 DNA is TGTGCCAGCAGTTATTTATTCGACGGAAACTATGGCTACACCTTC.

This chain links TRBV18 with TRBJ1-6; 7 positions agree with TRBD1. CDR1 KGHSH and CDR2 LQKENI come from the germline V gene. The CDR3 length is 15 residues. After removal of 5 bases from V and 11 bases from J, the junction contained 12 bases not matched to a gene. CDR3: CASSDGQAQLAPLHF. The CDR3 DNA follows: TGTGCCAGCTCAGATGGACAGGCCCAACTGGCACCCCTCCACTTT.

The rearrangement uses TRBV20-1 and TRBJ1-6; D is undetermined. The germline CDR1 and CDR2 sequences are DFQATT and SNEGSKA (reference sequence). CDR3 size: 14 residues. The V end lost 3 bases, the J end lost 3 bases, and 9 bases lay between the germline ends. The CDR3 nucleotides are TGCAGTGCTAGTCCCGGAGTCTATAATTCACCCCTCCACTTT. As protein: CSASPGVYNSPLHF.

The V gene is TRBV4-1, the J gene TRBJ1-5; D not certain. V was trimmed by 0 bases and J by 6 bases, leaving 12 bases between them. Germline CDR1 reads MGHRA; CDR2 reads YSYEKL. This CDR3 comprises 15 residues. The CDR3 DNA is TGCGCCAGCAGCCAAGATGAATGGTCGCGTCAGCCCCAGCATTTT. Its protein product is CASSQDEWSRQPQHF.

V is TRBV6-2 or TRBV6-3 and J is TRBJ2-5; 12 nucleotides agree with TRBD2. The V gene's germline CDR1 is MNHEY and CDR2 SVGEGT. The CDR3 spans 17 residues. V lost 4 bases and J lost 0; bases outside the gene matches: 6. The CDR3 protein is CASSFGGLAGYQETQYF. The CDR3 bases are TGTGCCAGCAGTTTCGGCGGACTAGCGGGGTACCAAGAGACCCAGTACTTC.

This clonotype showed up many times. V is TRBV7-9 and J is TRBJ1-1; D is uncertain. Germline loops: CDR1 SEHNR, CDR2 FQNEAQ (reference sequence). The CDR3 runs to 13 residues. Written as DNA, the CDR3 is TGTGCAAATGAACGATGGGGGAACACTGAAGCTTTCTTT. Protein sequence: CANERWGNTEAFF.

Ten or more counts support this clonotype. This chain links TRBV6-2 or TRBV6-3 with TRBJ2-7, with 7 positions matching TRBD1. CDR1 and CDR2 from the germline V gene are MNHEY and SVGEGT. V trimming: 10 bases; J trimming: 0 bases; junction bases outside the gene matches: 9. The CDR3 contains 14 residues. The CDR3 DNA is TGTGCCACCAAGGACAGGCCCTCCTCCTACGAGCAGTACTTC. Its protein product is CATKDRPSSYEQYF.

The CDR3 DNA reads as TGCGCCAGCAGCCGACAACGGACACACGATCAGCCCCAGCATTTT. It encodes CASSRQRTHDQPQHF. V usage is TRBV4-1 and J usage is TRBJ1-5; D is perhaps TRBD1 (5 bases). Trimming removed 4 bases from V and 5 bases from J, with 15 bases in between. CDR1 is MGHRA and CDR2 is YSYEKL in the germline V gene. The CDR3 extends over 15 amino acids.

As to this clonotype: Since a much larger clone is just one base distant, this may be a read error. The conserved phenylalanine or tryptophan normally closing the CDR3 is absent here, so this likely arose from a read error. The chain combines TRBV27 with TRBJ2-5, with D possibly being TRBD2 (5 bases). The germline CDR1 and CDR2 sequences are MNHEY and SMNVEV (reference sequence). The CDR3 spans 14 residues. V was pared by 4 bases and J by 5 bases, with 14 bases between. The chain's CDR3 is CASSSRLAWETQYL. The CDR3, as DNA: TGTGCCAGCAGTTCCCGGCTAGCTTGGGAGACCCAGTACCTC.

This clonotype was found many times. The rearrangement uses TRBV5-1 and TRBJ1-2; D perhaps matches TRBD1 (6 bases). V was pared by 0 bases and J by 4 bases, with 16 bases between. Germline CDR1 SGHRS, CDR2 YFSETQ. The CDR3 runs to 16 residues. The DNA for the CDR3 is TGCGCCAGCAGCTTGGATGGGGGCCTATCGGTCTATGGCTACACCTTC. Translation gives CASSLDGGLSVYGYTF.

This clonotype was seen only a few times. This chain uses TRBV18 with TRBJ1-5, with D tentatively TRBD1 (5 bases). The CDR3 is made up of 18 amino acids. V lost 0 bases and J lost 4, with 19 bases in between. CDR1 and CDR2 (germline): KGHSH, LQKENI. For the CDR3, the DNA is TGTGCCAGCTCACCACCATTAACAGGTGGGGTAGAAAATCAGCCCCAGCATTTT. Protein sequence: CASSPPLTGGVENQPQHF.

The chain uses TRBV10-3 and TRBJ2-1; tentatively, D is TRBD1 or TRBD2 (5 bases each). This CDR3 has 13 residues. The germline V and J ends were trimmed by 7 bases and 9 bases, with 16 bases remaining between them. CDR1 ENHRY and CDR2 SYGVKD come from the germline V gene. The CDR3 coding sequence is TGTGCCATCACCGGAAACGGGGACGGTGAGCAGTTCTTC. It translates to CAITGNGDGEQFF.

This chain joins TRBV20-1 and TRBJ1-1; D is unresolved. This CDR3 has 15 residues. Germline V gives CDR1 DFQATT, CDR2 SNEGSKA (reference sequence). The V end was cut by 0 bases, the J end by 2 bases, with 13 bases between. This CDR3 is CSAREDAGTNTEAFF. The CDR3 DNA reads as TGCAGTGCTAGAGAGGACGCAGGCACTAACACTGAAGCTTTCTTT.

At least ten counts were recorded for this clonotype. The chain has TRBV12-3 or TRBV12-4 and TRBJ1-5; the D is unclear. The CDR3 is made up of 14 amino acids. The V and J ends lost 5 bases and 5 bases respectively, with 13 bases between them. The CDR3 DNA reads TGTGCCAGCAGTAAGAATGCAGGCGATCAGCCCCAGCATTTT. Its translation is CASSKNAGDQPQHF.

This clonotype showed up many times. The J gene is TRBJ2-7, the V gene TRBV11-2; tentative D call: TRBD2 (5 bases). Germline CDR1 SGHAT, CDR2 FQNNGV. This CDR3 comprises 16 residues. The V end was cut by 0 bases, the J end by 2 bases, with 14 bases between. CDR3 sequence (DNA): TGTGCCAGCAGCTTAGACGGACTTGCGCCTACCTACGAGCAGTACTTC. This codes for CASSLDGLAPTYEQYF. The whole variable domain, remainder taken from reference TRBV11-2 and TRBJ2-7, is EAGVAQSPRYKIIEKRQSVAFWCNPISGHATLYWYQQILGQGPKLLIQFQNNGVVDDSQLPKDRFSAERLKGVDSTLKIQPAKLEDSAVYLCASSLDGLAPTYEQYFGPGTRLTVT.

This clonotype was counted at least ten times. The CDR3 sequence is CASGATTYEQYF. CDR3 nucleotide sequence: TGTGCCTCCGGGGCAACTACCTACGAGCAGTACTTC. The chain combines TRBV11-2 with TRBJ2-7, with D possibly called TRBD1 or TRBD2 (5 bases each). The CDR3 consists of 12 residues. The V and J ends lost 11 bases and 2 bases respectively, with 13 bases between them. Per the germline V gene, CDR1 is SGHAT and CDR2 is FQNNGV.